The clone carrying this T cell receptor beta chain was detected a few times. Antigen: not known. The study drew all its donors from Caucasian adults living in Nashville, Tennessee. A CD45RA-negative memory subset and a CD45RA+ naive subset were separated from the CD4+ cells. The data were obtained in a study of shared clonotypes between healthy human individuals. Turning to the study itself: The study used three CD4 naive, three CD4 memory, two CD8 naive and one CD8 memory plate per donor. General observations from the study: The sharing of 4.5% to 5% of naive CD4 clonotypes was seen across a few donors.

This table comes from immunoSEQ multiplex PCR, and its TCRdb copy is limited to in-frame clones, with some not included. Of some 1.5 million clones in the sample, approximately 98% were seen once. This CDR3 is 13 amino acids long. V was shortened by 3 bases and J by 5 bases, with 8 bases between the two germline ends. CDR1 is SGHVS, CDR2 FNYEAQ, per germline. The sequence was obtained from a man aged 25 to 45 in good health. The sequencing input was naive CD4+ T cells sorted from blood. Subset indicated: CD45RA+ positively selected. The chain uses TRBV7-6 and TRBJ1-5, with no clear D. Written as DNA, the CDR3 is TGTGCCAGCAGCTTTGGACTTGATCAGCCCCAGCATTTT. This sequence encodes CASSFGLDQPQHF.